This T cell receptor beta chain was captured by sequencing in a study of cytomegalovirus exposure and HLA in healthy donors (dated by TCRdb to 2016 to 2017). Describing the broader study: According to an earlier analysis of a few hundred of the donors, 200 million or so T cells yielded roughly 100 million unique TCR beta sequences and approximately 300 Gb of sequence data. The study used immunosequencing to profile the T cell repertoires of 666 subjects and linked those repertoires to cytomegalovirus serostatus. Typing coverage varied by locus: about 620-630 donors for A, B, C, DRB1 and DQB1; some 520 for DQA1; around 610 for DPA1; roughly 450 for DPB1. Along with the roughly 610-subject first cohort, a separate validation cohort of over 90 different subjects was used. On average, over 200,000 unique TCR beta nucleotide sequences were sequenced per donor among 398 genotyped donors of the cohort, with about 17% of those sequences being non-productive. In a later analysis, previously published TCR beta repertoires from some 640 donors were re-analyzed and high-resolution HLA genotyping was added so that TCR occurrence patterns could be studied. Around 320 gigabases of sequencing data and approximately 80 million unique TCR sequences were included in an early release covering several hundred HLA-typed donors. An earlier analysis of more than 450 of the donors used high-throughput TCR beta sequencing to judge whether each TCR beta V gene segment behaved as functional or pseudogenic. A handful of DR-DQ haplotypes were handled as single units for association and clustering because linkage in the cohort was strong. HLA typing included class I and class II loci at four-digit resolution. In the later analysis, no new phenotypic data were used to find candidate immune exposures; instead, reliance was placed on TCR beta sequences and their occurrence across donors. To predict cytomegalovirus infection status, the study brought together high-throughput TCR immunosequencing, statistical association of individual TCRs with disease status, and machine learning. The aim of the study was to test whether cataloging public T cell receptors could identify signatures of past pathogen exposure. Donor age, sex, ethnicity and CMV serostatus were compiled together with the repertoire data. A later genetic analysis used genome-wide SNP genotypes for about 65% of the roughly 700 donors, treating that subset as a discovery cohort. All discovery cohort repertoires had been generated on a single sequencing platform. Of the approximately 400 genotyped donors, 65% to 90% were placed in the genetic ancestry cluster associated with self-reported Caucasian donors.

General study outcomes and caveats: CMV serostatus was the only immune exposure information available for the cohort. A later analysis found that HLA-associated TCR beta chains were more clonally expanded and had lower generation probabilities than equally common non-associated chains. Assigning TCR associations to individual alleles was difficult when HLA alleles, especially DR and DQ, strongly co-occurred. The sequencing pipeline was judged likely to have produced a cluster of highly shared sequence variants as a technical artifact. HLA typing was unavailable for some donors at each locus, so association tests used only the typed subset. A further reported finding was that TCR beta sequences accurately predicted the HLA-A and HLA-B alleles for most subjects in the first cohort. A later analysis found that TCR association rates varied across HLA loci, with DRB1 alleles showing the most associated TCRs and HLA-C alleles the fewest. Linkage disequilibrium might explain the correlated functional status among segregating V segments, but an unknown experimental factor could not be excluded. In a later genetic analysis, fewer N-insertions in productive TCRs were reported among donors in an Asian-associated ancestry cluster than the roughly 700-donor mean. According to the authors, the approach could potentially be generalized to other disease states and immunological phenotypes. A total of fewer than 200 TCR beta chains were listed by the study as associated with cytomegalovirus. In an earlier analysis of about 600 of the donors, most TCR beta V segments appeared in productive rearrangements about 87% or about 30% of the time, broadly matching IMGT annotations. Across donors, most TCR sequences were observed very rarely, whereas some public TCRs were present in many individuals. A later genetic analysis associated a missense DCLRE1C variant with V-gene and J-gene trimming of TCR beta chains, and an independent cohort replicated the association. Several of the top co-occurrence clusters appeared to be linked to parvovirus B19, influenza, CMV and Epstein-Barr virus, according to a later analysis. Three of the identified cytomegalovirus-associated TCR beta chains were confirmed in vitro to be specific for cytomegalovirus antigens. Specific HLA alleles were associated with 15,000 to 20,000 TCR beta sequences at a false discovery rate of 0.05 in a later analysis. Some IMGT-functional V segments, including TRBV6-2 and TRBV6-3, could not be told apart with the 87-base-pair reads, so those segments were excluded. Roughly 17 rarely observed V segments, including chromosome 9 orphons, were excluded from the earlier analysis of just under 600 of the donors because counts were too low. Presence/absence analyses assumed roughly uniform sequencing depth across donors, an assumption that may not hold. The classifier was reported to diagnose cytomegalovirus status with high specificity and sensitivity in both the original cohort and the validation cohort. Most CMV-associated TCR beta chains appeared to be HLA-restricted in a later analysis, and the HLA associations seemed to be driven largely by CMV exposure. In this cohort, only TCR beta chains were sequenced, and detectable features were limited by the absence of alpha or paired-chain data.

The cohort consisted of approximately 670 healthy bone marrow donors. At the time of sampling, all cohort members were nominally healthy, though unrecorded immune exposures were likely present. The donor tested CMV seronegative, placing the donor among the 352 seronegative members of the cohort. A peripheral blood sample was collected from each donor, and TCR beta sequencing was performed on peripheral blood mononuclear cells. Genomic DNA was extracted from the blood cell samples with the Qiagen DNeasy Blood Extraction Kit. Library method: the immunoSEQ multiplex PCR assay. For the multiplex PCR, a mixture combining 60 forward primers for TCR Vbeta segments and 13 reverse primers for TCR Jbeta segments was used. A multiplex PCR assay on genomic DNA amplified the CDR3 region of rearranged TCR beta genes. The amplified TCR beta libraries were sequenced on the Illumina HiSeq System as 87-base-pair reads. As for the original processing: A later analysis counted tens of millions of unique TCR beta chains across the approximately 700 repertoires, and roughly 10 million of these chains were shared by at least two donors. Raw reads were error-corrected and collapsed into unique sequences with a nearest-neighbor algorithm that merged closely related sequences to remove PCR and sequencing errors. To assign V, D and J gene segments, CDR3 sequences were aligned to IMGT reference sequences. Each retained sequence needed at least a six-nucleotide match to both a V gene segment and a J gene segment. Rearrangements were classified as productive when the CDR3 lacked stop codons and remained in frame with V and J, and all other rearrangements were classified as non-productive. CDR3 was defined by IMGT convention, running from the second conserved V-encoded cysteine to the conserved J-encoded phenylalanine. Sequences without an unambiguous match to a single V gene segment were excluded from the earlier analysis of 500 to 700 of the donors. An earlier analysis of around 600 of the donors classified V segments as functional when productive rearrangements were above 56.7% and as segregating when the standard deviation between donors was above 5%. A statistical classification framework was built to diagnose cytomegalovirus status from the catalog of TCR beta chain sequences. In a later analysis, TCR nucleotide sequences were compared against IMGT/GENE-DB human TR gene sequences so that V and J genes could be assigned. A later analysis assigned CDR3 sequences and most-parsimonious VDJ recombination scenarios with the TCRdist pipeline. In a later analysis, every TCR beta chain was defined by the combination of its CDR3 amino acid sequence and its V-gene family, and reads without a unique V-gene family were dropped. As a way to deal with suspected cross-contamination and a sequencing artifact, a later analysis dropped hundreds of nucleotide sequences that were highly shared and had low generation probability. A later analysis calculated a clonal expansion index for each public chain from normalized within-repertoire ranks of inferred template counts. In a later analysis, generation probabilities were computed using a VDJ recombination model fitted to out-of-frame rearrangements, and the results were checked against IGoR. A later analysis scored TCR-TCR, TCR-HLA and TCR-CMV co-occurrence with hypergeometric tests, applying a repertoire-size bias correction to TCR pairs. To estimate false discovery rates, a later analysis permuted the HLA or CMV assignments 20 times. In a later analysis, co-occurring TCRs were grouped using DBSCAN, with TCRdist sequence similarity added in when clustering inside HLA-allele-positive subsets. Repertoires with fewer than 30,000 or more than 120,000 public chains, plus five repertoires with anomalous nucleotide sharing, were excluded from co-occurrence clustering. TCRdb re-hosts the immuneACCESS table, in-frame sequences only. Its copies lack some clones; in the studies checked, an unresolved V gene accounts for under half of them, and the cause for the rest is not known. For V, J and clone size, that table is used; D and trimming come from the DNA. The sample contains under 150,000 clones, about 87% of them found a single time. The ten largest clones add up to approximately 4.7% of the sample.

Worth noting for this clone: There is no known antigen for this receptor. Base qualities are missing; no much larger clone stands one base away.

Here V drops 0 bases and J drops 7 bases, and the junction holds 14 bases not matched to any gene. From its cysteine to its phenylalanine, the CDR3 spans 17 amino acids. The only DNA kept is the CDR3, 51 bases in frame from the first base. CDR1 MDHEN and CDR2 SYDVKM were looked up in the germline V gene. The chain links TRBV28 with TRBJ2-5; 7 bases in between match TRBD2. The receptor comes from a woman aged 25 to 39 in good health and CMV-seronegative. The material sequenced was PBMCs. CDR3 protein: CASSLWGRLAGLGTQYF. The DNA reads TGTGCCAGCAGTTTATGGGGGAGACTAGCAGGATTGGGGACCCAGTACTTC.